A selection of T cell receptor beta chains follows, all from one sample in a study of blood T cell repertoires in COVID-19. Only in-frame clones appear in the TCRdb table, and some are missing; sequencing was by immunoSEQ multiplex PCR. Counted here are 450,000 or so clones, around 90% occurring once; the ten biggest clones make up 0.8% to 0.9%. Sample: peripheral blood. All receptors come from a man between 18 and 35 years old with COVID-19, enrolled during active disease. CDR3s include the opening cysteine and the closing phenylalanine or tryptophan. Each record gives: V gene, D gene, clone size, J gene, CDR3 DNA, CDR3 protein. The D gene is left open where the match is weak. Rows may omit the clone size; those that give it use once, few, many or a size class.

V gene: TRBV3-1/TRBV3-2
D gene: -
clone size: -
J gene: TRBJ1-2
CDR3 DNA: TGTGCCAGCAGCCAAGTTGCCTGGGGAGAGGCTAACTATGGCTACACCTTC
CDR3 protein: CASSQVAWGEANYGYTF

V gene: TRBV15
D gene: -
clone size: -
J gene: TRBJ2-1
CDR3 DNA: TGTGCCACCAGAGACAGCTCCTACAATGAGCAGTTCTTC
CDR3 protein: CATRDSSYNEQFF

V gene: TRBV15
D gene: -
clone size: -
J gene: TRBJ1-5
CDR3 DNA: TGTGCCACCAGCAGAGATAGACCCAGGGAAAATCAGCCCCAGCATTTT
CDR3 protein: CATSRDRPRENQPQHF

V gene: TRBV6-5
D gene: -
clone size: -
J gene: TRBJ2-2
CDR3 DNA: TGTGCCAGCAGCCCACAGGGCCACACCGGGGAGCTGTTTTTT
CDR3 protein: CASSPQGHTGELFF

V gene: TRBV2
D gene: TRBD2
clone size: once
J gene: TRBJ2-2
CDR3 DNA: TGTGCCGGGGGGACTAGCGGGGTCGCGAACACCGGGGAGCTGTTTTTT
CDR3 protein: CAGGTSGVANTGELFF

V gene: TRBV11-2
D gene: TRBD2
clone size: -
J gene: TRBJ2-2
CDR3 DNA: TGTGCCAGCACAAAGACTAGCGGGATCGCCGGGGAGCTGTTTTTT
CDR3 protein: CASTKTSGIAGELFF

V gene: TRBV7-9
D gene: TRBD1
clone size: -
J gene: TRBJ2-5
CDR3 DNA: TGTGCCAGCAGCTTGGCGCCGGGACAGGGAGAGACCCAGTACTTC
CDR3 protein: CASSLAPGQGETQYF

V gene: TRBV7-2
D gene: -
clone size: -
J gene: TRBJ1-3
CDR3 DNA: TGTGCCAGCAAACTCAGGGTCTCTGGAAACACCATATATTTT
CDR3 protein: CASKLRVSGNTIYF

V gene: TRBV6-5
D gene: -
clone size: -
J gene: TRBJ2-1
CDR3 DNA: TGTGCCAGCAGTTACTCGATGGAAACGGGAACCCATGAGCAGTTCTTC
CDR3 protein: CASSYSMETGTHEQFF

V gene: TRBV9
D gene: TRBD2
clone size: -
J gene: TRBJ2-5
CDR3 DNA: TGTGCCAGCAGCGTAGAGGCTAGCGGGAGTATGGAGACCCAGTACTTC
CDR3 protein: CASSVEASGSMETQYF